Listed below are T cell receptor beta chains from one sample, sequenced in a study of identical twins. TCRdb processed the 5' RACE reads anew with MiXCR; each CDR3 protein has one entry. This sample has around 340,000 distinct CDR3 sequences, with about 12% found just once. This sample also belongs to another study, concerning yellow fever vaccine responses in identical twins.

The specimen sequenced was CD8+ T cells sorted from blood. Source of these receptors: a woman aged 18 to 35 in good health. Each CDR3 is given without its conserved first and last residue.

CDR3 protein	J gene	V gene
ASSLAAGAGELF	TRBJ2-2	TRBV7-8
ASSQEWRGGPPEQF	TRBJ2-1	TRBV4-2
ASSLESGGNTGELF	TRBJ2-2	TRBV5-1
ASSETGMAPDTQY	TRBJ2-3	TRBV25-1
ASMTGLTGELF	TRBJ2-2	TRBV27
ASSPRQGTVSPPGTQY	TRBJ2-5	TRBV4-1
ASGSAGSARGGQY	TRBJ2-3	TRBV12-5
ASSLSGPLAEKPYEQY	TRBJ2-7	TRBV5-1
ASSQEETGWYTIY	TRBJ1-3	TRBV4-1
ASSSSPGAVTGELF	TRBJ2-2	TRBV7-6
SVDWEIAGDGPSTDTQY	TRBJ2-3	TRBV29-1
ASSFRPNNEQF	TRBJ2-1	TRBV28
ATSGQWNTEAF	TRBJ1-1	TRBV13
ASSGHLHANTGELF	TRBJ2-2	TRBV5-6
ASNGLTDNYGYT	TRBJ1-2	TRBV6-1
ASSRTGNYGYT	TRBJ1-2	TRBV13
ATSSDLGQQNIQY	TRBJ2-4	TRBV15
ASSQPRDRDRSSYNEQF	TRBJ2-1	TRBV4-1
ASSYARAHTHNEQF	TRBJ2-1	TRBV6-5
ASSAPEFSQF	TRBJ2-1	TRBV7-9
ASSLEPGEGVGTDTQY	TRBJ2-3	TRBV12-3/TRBV12-4
ATSDLSETQY	TRBJ2-5	TRBV24-1
ATKGGMNTEAF	TRBJ1-1	TRBV15
ASSLRAGSVSDTQY	TRBJ2-3	TRBV28
SARDRDLSSEQY	TRBJ2-7	TRBV20-1
AISDREERETQY	TRBJ2-5	TRBV10-3
ASSWIDNEQF	TRBJ2-1	TRBV6-1
ASSRQGLLHEAF	TRBJ1-1	TRBV5-1
ASSPSGTPTGELF	TRBJ2-2	TRBV6-1
ASTSWSTDTQY	TRBJ2-3	TRBV7-9
ASSFPYFYNEQF	TRBJ2-1	TRBV28
ASSLNTGKPHYGYT	TRBJ1-2	TRBV11-2
ASSLRDRSYNEQF	TRBJ2-1	TRBV27